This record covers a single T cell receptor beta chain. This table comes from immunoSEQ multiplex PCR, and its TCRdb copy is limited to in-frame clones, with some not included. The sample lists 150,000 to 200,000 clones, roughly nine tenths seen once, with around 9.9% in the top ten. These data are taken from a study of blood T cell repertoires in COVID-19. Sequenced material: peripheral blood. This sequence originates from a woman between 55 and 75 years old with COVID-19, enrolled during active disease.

CDR3 DNA sequence: TGTGCCAGCTCTCCCGCAGGGGTGCAGCCCCAGCATTTT. Its protein product is CASSPAGVQPQHF. This chain links TRBV18 with TRBJ1-5, with a weak D call TRBD1 (6 bases). With 6 bases removed from V and 7 bases from J, the gap between germline ends came to 13 bases. The CDR3 length is 13 residues. The germline CDR1 and CDR2 sequences are KGHSH and LQKENI.